A selection of T cell receptor beta chains follows, all from one sample in a study of shared clonotypes between healthy human individuals. TCRdb keeps only in-frame clones here, not all; method: immunoSEQ multiplex PCR. The data contain 1.4 million to 1.5 million clones, roughly 97% of them singletons. Sample: naive CD4+ T cells sorted from blood. The receptors derive from a man under 40 in good health. Both conserved end residues are part of each CDR3. The D gene is left open where the match is weak. Expanded clones get a size class; other rows say once, few or many, or leave the size out.

j_call: TRBJ1-5; v_call: TRBV2; d_call: -; clone_size: -; cdr3_nt: TGTGCCAGCAGTCAAGGGGACCTCAATCAGCCCCAGCATTTT; cdr3_aa: CASSQGDLNQPQHF
j_call: TRBJ1-5; v_call: TRBV2; d_call: -; clone_size: -; cdr3_nt: TGTGCCAGCAAGGGGTATAGCAATCAGCCCCAGCATTTT; cdr3_aa: CASKGYSNQPQHF
j_call: TRBJ1-4; v_call: TRBV29-1; d_call: -; clone_size: -; cdr3_nt: TGCAGCGTTGGTGTCGACCCTAATGAAAAACTGTTTTTT; cdr3_aa: CSVGVDPNEKLFF
j_call: TRBJ2-5; v_call: TRBV27; d_call: -; clone_size: -; cdr3_nt: TGTGCCAGCAGGTGGGACGGGGCACGAGAGACCCAGTACTTC; cdr3_aa: CASRWDGARETQYF
j_call: TRBJ2-5; v_call: TRBV27; d_call: -; clone_size: once; cdr3_nt: TGTGCCAGCAGTTGGCGGCGCAACTTACCCGTAGGGCAAGAGACCCAGTACTTC; cdr3_aa: CASSWRRNLPVGQETQYF
j_call: TRBJ2-1; v_call: TRBV6-4; d_call: -; clone_size: once; cdr3_nt: TGTGCCACCCCCCGACTGGAGCAGTTCTTC; cdr3_aa: CATPRLEQFF
j_call: TRBJ2-7; v_call: TRBV5-4; d_call: TRBD1; clone_size: -; cdr3_nt: TGTGCCAGCAGCCCAACCGGGACAGGGCTCTACGAGCAGTACTTC; cdr3_aa: CASSPTGTGLYEQYF
j_call: TRBJ2-1; v_call: TRBV18; d_call: TRBD2; clone_size: -; cdr3_nt: TGTGCCAGCTCACCACGGCTAGCGGGAACCTACAATGAGCAGTTCTTC; cdr3_aa: CASSPRLAGTYNEQFF
j_call: TRBJ2-1; v_call: TRBV7-6; d_call: TRBD1; clone_size: -; cdr3_nt: TGTGCCAGCAGCCTCCGACAGGGGACCAATGAGCAGTTCTTC; cdr3_aa: CASSLRQGTNEQFF
j_call: TRBJ2-7; v_call: TRBV18; d_call: -; clone_size: -; cdr3_nt: TGTGCCAGCTCACCACGGGGCGAATCGACCTACGAGCAGTACTTC; cdr3_aa: CASSPRGESTYEQYF
j_call: TRBJ1-2; v_call: TRBV5-4; d_call: TRBD1; clone_size: -; cdr3_nt: TGTGCCAGCCTGGACAGGGGCGCACGGTGGCTTGGCTACACCTTC; cdr3_aa: CASLDRGARWLGYTF
j_call: TRBJ2-2; v_call: TRBV19; d_call: -; clone_size: -; cdr3_nt: TGTGCCAGTACCGCGGGACCTAAGATAACGAACACCGGGGAGCTGTTTTTT; cdr3_aa: CASTAGPKITNTGELFF
j_call: TRBJ2-3; v_call: TRBV19; d_call: -; clone_size: -; cdr3_nt: TGTGCCAGTAGTGATTCCAGGGCAGATACGCAGTATTTT; cdr3_aa: CASSDSRADTQYF
j_call: TRBJ2-3; v_call: TRBV11-3; d_call: TRBD1; clone_size: -; cdr3_nt: TGTGCCAGCAGCTTACGTCCGACAGGGGCCATTACAGATACGCAGTATTTT; cdr3_aa: CASSLRPTGAITDTQYF
j_call: TRBJ2-7; v_call: TRBV13; d_call: -; clone_size: -; cdr3_nt: TGTGCCAGCAGCTTATTATCGTCCTTGTCCTACGAGCAGTACTTC; cdr3_aa: CASSLLSSLSYEQYF
j_call: TRBJ1-2; v_call: TRBV28; d_call: TRBD1; clone_size: -; cdr3_nt: TGTGCCAGCAGTTTTAGGGGGCGCGGCTACACCTTC; cdr3_aa: CASSFRGRGYTF